This T cell receptor (beta chain) was observed in a study of neurological immune-mediated disorders. Whole-study results and caveats: HTLV-1-associated myelopathy displayed the greatest TCR clonal expansion, and multiple sclerosis exhibited the smallest, lower than that of healthy controls.

The CDR3 is 13 amino acids. Germline loops: CDR1 SNHLY, CDR2 FYNNEI. V dropped 4 bases and J dropped 11; count of bases not matched to a gene: 8. Volunteers attending a blood bank in Maryland, USA, served as healthy controls. As for the cDNA, it was generated by 5'RACE with 10-nucleotide random UMIs. Every sequencing run produced over 190 million TCR-beta sequences, and the sequences from any one run covered 15-18 subjects. TCRdb passed the 5' RACE reads through MiXCR, listing each CDR3 protein once. The sample records 72,000 or so distinct CDR3 sequences, under 20% being singletons. This clonotype was observed many times. Its cognate antigen is unknown.

The material sequenced was PBMCs. The TCR originated in a woman aged 40 to 50 in good health. This chain connects TRBV2 to TRBJ2-7; 10 bases fit TRBD1. CDR3: CASSGDRGQLEYF. The CDR3 DNA follows: TGTGCCAGCAGTGGGGACAGGGGCCAGCTGGAGTACTTC.